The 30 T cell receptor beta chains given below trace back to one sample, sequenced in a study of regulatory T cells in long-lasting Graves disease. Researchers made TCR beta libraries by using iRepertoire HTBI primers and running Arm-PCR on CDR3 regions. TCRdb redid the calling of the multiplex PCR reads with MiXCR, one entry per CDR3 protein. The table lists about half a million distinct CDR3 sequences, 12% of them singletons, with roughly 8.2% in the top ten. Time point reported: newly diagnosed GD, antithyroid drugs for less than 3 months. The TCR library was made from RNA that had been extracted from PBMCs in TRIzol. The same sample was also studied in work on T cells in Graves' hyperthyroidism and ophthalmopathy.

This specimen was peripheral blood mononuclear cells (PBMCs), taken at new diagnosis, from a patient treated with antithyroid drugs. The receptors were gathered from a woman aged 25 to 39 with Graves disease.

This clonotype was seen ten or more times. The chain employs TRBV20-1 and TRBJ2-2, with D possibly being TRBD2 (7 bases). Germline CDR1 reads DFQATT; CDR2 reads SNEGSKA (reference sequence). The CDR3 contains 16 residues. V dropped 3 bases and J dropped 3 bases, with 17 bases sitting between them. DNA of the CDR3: TGCAGTGCTAGGGGGGCGGGAGCGTCGGACACCGGGGAGCTGTTTTTT. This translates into CSARGAGASDTGELFF.

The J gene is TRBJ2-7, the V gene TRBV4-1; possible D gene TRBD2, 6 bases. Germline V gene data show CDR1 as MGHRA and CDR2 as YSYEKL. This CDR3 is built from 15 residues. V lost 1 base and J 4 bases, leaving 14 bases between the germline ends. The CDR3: CASSQVGLPSYEQYF. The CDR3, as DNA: TGCGCCAGCAGCCAAGTCGGACTACCCTCTTACGAGCAGTACTTC.

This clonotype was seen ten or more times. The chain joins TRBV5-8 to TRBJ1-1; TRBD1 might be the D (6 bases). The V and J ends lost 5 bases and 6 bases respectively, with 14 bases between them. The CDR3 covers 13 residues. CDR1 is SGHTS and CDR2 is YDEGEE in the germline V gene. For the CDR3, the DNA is TGTGCCAGCAGGGTTCGTGGGGGCCCTGAAGCTTTCTTT. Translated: CASRVRGGPEAFF. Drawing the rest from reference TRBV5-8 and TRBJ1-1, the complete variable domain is EAGVTQSPTHLIKTRGQQATLRCSPISGHTSVYWYQQALGLGLQFLLWYDEGEERNRGNFPPRFSGRQFPNYSSELNVNALELEDSALYLCASRVRGGPEAFFGQGTRLTVV.

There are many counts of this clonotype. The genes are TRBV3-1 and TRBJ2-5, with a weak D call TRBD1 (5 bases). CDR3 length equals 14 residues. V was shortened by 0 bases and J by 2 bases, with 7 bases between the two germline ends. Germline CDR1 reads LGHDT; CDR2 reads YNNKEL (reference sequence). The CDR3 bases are TGTGCCAGCAGCCAAGACGACAGACAAGAGACCCAGTACTTC. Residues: CASSQDDRQETQYF.

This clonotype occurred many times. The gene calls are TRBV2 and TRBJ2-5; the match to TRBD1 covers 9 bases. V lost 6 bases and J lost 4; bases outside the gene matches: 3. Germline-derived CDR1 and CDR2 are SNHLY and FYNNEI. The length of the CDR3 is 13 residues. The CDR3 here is CASRGTGIETQYF. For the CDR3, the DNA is TGTGCCAGCAGGGGGACAGGGATAGAGACCCAGTACTTC.

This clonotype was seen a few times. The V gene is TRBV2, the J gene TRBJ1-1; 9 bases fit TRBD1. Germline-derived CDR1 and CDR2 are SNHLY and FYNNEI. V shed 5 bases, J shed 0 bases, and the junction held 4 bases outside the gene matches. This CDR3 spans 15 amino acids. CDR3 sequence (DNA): TGTGCCAGCAGTCTAAGGACAGGGGTGAACACTGAAGCTTTCTTT. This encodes CASSLRTGVNTEAFF.

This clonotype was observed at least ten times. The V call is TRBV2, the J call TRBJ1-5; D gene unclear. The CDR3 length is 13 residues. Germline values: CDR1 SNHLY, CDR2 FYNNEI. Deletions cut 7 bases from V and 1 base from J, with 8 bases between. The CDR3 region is CASNLDSNQPQHF. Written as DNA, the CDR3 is TGTGCCAGCAATTTGGACAGCAATCAGCCCCAGCATTTT. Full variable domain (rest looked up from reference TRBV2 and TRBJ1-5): EPEVTQTPSHQVTQMGQEVILRCVPISNHLYFYWYRQILGQKVEFLVSFYNNEISEKSEIFDDQFSVERPDGSNFTLKIRSTKLEDSAMYFCASNLDSNQPQHFGDGTRLSIL.

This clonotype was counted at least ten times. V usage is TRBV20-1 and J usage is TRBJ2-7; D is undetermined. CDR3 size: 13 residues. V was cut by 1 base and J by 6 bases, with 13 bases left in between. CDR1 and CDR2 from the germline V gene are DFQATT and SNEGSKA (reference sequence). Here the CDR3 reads CSARVSGVGEQYF. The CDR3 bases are TGCAGTGCTAGAGTGTCGGGCGTCGGCGAGCAGTACTTC.

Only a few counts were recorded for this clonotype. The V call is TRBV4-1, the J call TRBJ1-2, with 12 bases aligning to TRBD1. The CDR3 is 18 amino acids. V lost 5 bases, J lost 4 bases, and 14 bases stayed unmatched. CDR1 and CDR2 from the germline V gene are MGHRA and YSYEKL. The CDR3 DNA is TGCGCCAGCAGCGTAAAGCCGGGGACAGGGGGCGCAGTCTATGGCTACACCTTC. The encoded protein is CASSVKPGTGGAVYGYTF.

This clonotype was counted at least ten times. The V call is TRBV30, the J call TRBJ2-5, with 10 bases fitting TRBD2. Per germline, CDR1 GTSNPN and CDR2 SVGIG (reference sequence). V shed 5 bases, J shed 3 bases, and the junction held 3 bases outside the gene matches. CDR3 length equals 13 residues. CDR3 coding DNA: TGTGCCTGGTCGGGACTAGCGAAAGAGACCCAGTACTTC. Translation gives CAWSGLAKETQYF.

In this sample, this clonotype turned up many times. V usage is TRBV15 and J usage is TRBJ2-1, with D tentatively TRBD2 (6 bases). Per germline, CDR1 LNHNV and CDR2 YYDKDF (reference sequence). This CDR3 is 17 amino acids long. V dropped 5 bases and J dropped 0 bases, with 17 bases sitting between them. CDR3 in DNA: TGTGCCACCAGCTGGGACTTGAGGACTCTCTCCTACAATGAGCAGTTCTTC. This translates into CATSWDLRTLSYNEQFF.

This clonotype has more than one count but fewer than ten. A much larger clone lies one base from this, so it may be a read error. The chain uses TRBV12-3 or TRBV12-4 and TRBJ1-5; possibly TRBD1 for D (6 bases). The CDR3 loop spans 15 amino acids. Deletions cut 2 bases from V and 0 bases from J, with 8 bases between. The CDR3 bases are TGTGCCAGCAGTTTAACACAGGGTAGCAATCAGCCCCAGCATTTT. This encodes CASSLTQGSNQPQHF.

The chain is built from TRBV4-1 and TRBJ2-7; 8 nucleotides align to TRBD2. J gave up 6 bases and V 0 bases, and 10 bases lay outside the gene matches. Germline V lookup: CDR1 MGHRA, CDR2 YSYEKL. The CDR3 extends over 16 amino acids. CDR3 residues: CASSQEASGPWVEQYF. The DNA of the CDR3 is TGCGCCAGCAGCCAAGAGGCTAGCGGGCCTTGGGTCGAGCAGTACTTC.

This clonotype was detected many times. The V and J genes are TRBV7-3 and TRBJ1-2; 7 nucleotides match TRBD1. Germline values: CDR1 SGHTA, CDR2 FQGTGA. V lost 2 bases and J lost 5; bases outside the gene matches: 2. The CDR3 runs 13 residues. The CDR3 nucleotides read TGTGCCAGCAGCTTAGGGACAGCATATGGCTACACCTTC. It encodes CASSLGTAYGYTF.

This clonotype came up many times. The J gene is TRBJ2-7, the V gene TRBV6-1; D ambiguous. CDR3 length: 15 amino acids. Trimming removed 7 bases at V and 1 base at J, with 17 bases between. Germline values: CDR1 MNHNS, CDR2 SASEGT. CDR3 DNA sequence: TGTGCCAGCATAAGTTCGGATCGGGCGTCCTACGAGCAGTACTTC. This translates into CASISSDRASYEQYF.

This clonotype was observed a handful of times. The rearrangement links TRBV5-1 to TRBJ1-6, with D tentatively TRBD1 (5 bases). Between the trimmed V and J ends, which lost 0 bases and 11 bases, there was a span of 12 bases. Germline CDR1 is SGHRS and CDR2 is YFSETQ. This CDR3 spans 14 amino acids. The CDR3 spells CASSLGLGVAPLHF. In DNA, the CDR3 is TGCGCCAGCAGCTTGGGTCTGGGGGTAGCACCCCTCCACTTT.

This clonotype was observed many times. CDR3 nucleotide sequence: TGTGCCAGCAGTGCTTTGCGGGAGGACCAAGAGACCCAGTACTTC. Its translation is CASSALREDQETQYF. This chain uses TRBV6-1 with TRBJ2-5; TRBD2 matches 8 bases. Germline V gives CDR1 MNHNS, CDR2 SASEGT. CDR3 size: 15 residues. The trim removed 4 bases at V and 0 bases at J, leaving 4 bases unmatched.

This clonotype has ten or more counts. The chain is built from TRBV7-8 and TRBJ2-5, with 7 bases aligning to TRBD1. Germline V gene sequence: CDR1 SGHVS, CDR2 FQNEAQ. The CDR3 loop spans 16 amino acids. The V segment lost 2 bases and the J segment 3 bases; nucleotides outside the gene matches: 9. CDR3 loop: CASSLLYRGRKETQYF. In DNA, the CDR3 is TGTGCCAGCAGCTTATTATACAGGGGACGAAAAGAGACCCAGTACTTC.

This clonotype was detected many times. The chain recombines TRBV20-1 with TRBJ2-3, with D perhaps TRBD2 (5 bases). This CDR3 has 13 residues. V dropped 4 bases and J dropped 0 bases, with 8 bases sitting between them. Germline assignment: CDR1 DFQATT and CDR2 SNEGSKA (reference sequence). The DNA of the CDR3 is TGCAGTGCTATAACGGGGAGCACAGATACGCAGTATTTT. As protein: CSAITGSTDTQYF.

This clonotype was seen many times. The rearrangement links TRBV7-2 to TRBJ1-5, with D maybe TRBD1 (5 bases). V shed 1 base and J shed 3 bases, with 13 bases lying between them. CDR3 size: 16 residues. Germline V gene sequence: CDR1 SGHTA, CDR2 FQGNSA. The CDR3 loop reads CASSLVPTGLNQPQHF. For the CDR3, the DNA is TGTGCCAGCAGCTTAGTCCCAACAGGCCTCAATCAGCCCCAGCATTTT.

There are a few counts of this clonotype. The CDR3 bases are TGTGCCAGTAGTAACAGGGGTGGGAATCAGCCCCAGCATTTT. Translated: CASSNRGGNQPQHF. The chain carries TRBV19 and TRBJ1-5; 7 bases align to TRBD1. V dropped 4 bases and J dropped 4; count of bases not matched to a gene: 4. CDR1 is LNHDA, CDR2 SQIVND, per germline (reference sequence). The CDR3 covers 14 residues.

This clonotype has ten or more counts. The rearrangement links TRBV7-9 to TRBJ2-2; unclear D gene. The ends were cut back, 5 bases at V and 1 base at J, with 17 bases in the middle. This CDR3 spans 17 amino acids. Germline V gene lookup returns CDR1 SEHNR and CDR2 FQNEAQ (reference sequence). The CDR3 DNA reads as TGTGCCAGCAGCGCGTCACAGTGGGTTCAGAACACCGGGGAGCTGTTTTTT. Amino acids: CASSASQWVQNTGELFF.

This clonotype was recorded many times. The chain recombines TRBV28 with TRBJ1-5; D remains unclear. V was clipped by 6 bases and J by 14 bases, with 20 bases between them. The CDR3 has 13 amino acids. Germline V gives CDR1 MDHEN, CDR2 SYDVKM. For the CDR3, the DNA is TGTGCCAGCAGCTCCACGTACGCTTCCCGGGAGCATTTT. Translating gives CASSSTYASREHF.

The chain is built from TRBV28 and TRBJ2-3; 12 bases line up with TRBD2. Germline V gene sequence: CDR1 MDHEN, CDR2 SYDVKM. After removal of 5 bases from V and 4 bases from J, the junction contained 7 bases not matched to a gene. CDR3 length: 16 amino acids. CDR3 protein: CASSRTSGTPPDTQYF. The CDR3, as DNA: TGTGCCAGCAGTAGGACTAGCGGGACCCCCCCAGATACGCAGTATTTT.

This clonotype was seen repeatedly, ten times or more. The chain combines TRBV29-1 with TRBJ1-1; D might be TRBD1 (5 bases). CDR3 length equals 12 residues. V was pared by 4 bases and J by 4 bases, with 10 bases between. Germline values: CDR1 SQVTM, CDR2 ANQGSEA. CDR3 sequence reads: CSVVRGGTEAFF. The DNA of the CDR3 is TGCAGCGTTGTGAGGGGAGGCACTGAAGCTTTCTTT.

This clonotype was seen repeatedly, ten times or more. This CDR3 is CASSLDAAAYEQYF. CDR3 DNA: TGTGCCAGCAGCTTAGATGCGGCTGCCTACGAGCAGTACTTC. The rearrangement joins TRBV11-2 to TRBJ2-7; D call uncertain. The germline V gene has CDR1 SGHAT and CDR2 FQNNGV. The CDR3 has 14 amino acids. Trimming removed 0 bases at V and 2 bases at J, with 8 bases between.

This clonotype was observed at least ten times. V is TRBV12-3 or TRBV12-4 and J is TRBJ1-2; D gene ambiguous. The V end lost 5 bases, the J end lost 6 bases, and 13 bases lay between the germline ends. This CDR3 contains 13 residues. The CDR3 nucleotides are TGTGCCAGCAGTATCCCTGGCGACGATGGCTACACCTTC. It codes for CASSIPGDDGYTF.

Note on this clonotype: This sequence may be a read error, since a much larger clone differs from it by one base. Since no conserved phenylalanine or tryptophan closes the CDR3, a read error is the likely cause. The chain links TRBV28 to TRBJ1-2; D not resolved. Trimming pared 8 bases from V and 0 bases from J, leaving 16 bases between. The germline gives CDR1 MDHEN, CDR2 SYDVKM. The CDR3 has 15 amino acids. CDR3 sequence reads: CASRDPVSTNYGYTL. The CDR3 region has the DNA TGTGCCAGCCGTGACCCCGTCAGTACTAACTATGGCTACACCCTC.

The CDR3 protein is CSARGGWREEYEQYF. As DNA, the CDR3 is TGCAGTGCTAGAGGCGGCTGGCGGGAGGAGTACGAGCAGTACTTC. This rearrangement joins TRBV20-1 to TRBJ2-7, with 8 bases matching TRBD2. The CDR3 contains 15 residues. Germline V gene data show CDR1 as DFQATT and CDR2 as SNEGSKA (reference sequence). Trimming removed 1 base from V and 4 bases from J; junction bases left unmatched: 9.

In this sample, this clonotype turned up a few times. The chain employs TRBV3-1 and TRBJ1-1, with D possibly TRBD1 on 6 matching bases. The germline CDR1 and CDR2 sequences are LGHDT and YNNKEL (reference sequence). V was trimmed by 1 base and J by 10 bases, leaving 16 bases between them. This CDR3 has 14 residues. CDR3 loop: CASSQVLGAIGAFF. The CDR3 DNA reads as TGTGCCAGCAGCCAAGTTCTGGGGGCGATTGGAGCTTTCTTT.